This T cell receptor beta chain is from a study of T cell responses to AZD1222 COVID-19 vaccine. This CDR3 spans 16 amino acids. Trimming removed 5 bases from V and 3 bases from J, with 16 bases in between. Per the germline V gene, CDR1 is LGHDT and CDR2 is YNNKEL (reference sequence). Assay: immunoSEQ multiplex PCR; the TCRdb copy retains only in-frame clones and omits some. This table holds around 100,000 clones, over 75% found once. The V call is TRBV3-1 (or the pseudogene TRBV3-2), the J call TRBJ2-2, with D unclear. The input for sequencing was peripheral blood, taken 28 days after the second AZD1222 dose. This TCR was recovered from an adult who received the AZD1222 COVID-19 vaccine. CDR3 nucleotides: TGTGCCAGCAGCTGGTCCCGGGTTATCGACACCGGGGAGCTGTTTTTT. Its translation is CASSWSRVIDTGELFF.